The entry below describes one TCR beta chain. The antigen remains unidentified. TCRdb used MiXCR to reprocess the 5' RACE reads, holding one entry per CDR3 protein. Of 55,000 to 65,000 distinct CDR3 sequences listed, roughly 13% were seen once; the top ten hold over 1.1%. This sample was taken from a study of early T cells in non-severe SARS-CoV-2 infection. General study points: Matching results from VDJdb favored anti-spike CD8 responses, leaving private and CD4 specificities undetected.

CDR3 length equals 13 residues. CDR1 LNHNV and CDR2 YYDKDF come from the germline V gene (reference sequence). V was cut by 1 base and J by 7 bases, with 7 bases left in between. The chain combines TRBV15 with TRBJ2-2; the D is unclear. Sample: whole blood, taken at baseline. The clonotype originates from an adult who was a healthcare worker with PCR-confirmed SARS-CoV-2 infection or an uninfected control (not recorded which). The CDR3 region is CATSRVPGGELFF. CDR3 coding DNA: TGTGCCACCAGCAGAGTACCTGGCGGGGAGCTGTTTTTT.